Below, 7 T cell receptor beta chains from the same sample are listed, as sequenced in a study of monozygotic twins with inflammatory bowel disease. For each CDR3 protein, TCRdb gives one entry from its re-call of the 5' RACE reads, without DNA. The table for this sample gives hundreds of thousands of distinct CDR3 sequences. The specimen was blood. These receptors all stem from a human donor with ulcerative colitis or Crohn's disease, or a healthy co-twin of an affected twin (not recorded which).

The chain couples TRBV27 to TRBJ1-5; TCRdb's D call of TRBD1 is untestable without DNA. From germline, CDR1 is MNHEY and CDR2 SMNVEV (reference sequence). The CDR3 consists of 14 residues. CDR3 protein: CASSAWGGNQPQHF.

CDR3 in amino acids: CASSPRSRGNNEQFF. The V call is TRBV7-2, the J call TRBJ2-1; the TRBD2 assignment by TCRdb is unverifiable without DNA. The CDR3 covers 15 residues. Germline CDR1 SGHTA, CDR2 FQGNSA. The full variable domain, with the rest looked up from reference TRBV7-2 and TRBJ2-1, is GAGVSQSPSNKVTEKGKDVELRCDPISGHTALYWYRQSLGQGLEFLIYFQGNSAPDKSGLPSDRFSAERTGGSVSTLTIQRTQQEDSAVYLCASSPRSRGNNEQFFGPGTRLTVL.

The gene calls are TRBV30 and TRBJ2-7. The CDR3 is 12 residues long. Germline V lookup: CDR1 GTSNPN, CDR2 SVGIG (reference sequence). The CDR3 region is CAWSVTLYEQYF.

The CDR3 protein is CASSLRARGEKLFF. The chain uses TRBV5-1 and TRBJ1-4; TCRdb picks TRBD1, but there is no DNA to check that call. The CDR3 runs 14 residues. Germline CDR1 is SGHRS and CDR2 is YFSETQ.

The chain recombines TRBV19 with TRBJ1-1; as DNA is missing, the TRBD1 call by TCRdb cannot be tested. The CDR3 length is 15 residues. The germline CDR1 and CDR2 sequences are LNHDA and SQIVND (reference sequence). The CDR3 sequence is CASSIIQDWGTEAFF.

J is TRBJ2-6 and V is TRBV11-1; TCRdb gives TRBD1 as the D gene, but with no DNA this cannot be confirmed. From germline, CDR1 is SGHAT and CDR2 FQDESV (reference sequence). This CDR3 is 19 amino acids long. CDR3 protein: CASSHDGKGSVSGANVLTF.

This sequence joins TRBV28 and TRBJ2-2; the D call of TRBD1 rests on TCRdb alone, since no DNA is present to check it. Per the germline V gene, CDR1 is MDHEN and CDR2 is SYDVKM. The CDR3 covers 15 residues. The CDR3 is CASSYGGAEAGELFF.